This T cell receptor beta chain was profiled in a study of response to subunit inactivated influenza vaccine. Comment on this clonotype: What it binds is not known.

V dropped 1 base and J dropped 9; count of bases not matched to a gene: 4. There are 15 residues in the CDR3. Germline lookup yields CDR1 SEHNR and CDR2 FQNEAQ (reference sequence). TCRdb used MiXCR to reprocess the RT-PCR reads, holding one entry per CDR3 protein. The profile shows roughly 780,000 distinct CDR3 sequences, under 20% of them singletons. Study-wide points: Authors proposed each seasonal influenza vaccination draws in few new T cells.

Sequenced here: PBMCs from blood, sampled around 5 days after vaccination. The TCR originated in a man aged 50 to 60 who received an inactivated influenza vaccine. The chain joins TRBV7-9 to TRBJ2-1; 12 bases are shared with TRBD2. The CDR3 coding sequence is TGTGCCAGCAGCTTAGGGACTAGCGGGAACGTTGAGCAGTTCTTC. Protein product: CASSLGTSGNVEQFF.